The clone carrying this TCR beta chain was recorded many times. Its antigen remains unidentified. CD8+CD4-CCR7+CD45RA+ cells were sorted as naive CD8 T cells. The sample originates from a study of molecular identifiers for immune sequencing clone quantification. Study-wide results and caveats: Clonotypes surpassing 20 RNA copies contained over 99% of effector molecules, versus under 1% in naive cells.

TCRdb reprocessed the PCR reads via MiXCR and lists one record per CDR3 protein. The sample holds 90,000 or so distinct CDR3 sequences, under 25% seen once. V lost 3 bases and J 0 bases, leaving 17 bases between the germline ends. Per the germline V gene, CDR1 is LNHDA and CDR2 is SQIVND (reference sequence). The CDR3 is made up of 18 amino acids. V and J are TRBV19 and TRBJ2-2, with D possibly matching TRBD1 (5 bases). This sequence originates from a human donor in good health. Some libraries in this study had Jurkat cell RNA spiked in. The sequenced material came from naive CD8+ T cells from blood, with Jurkat cell RNA spiked in. Subset noted: FACS-sorted CD8+CD4-CCR7+CD45RA+ naive T cells. The CDR3 spells CASSMSGFGSANTGELFF. CDR3 nucleotides: TGTGCCAGTAGTATGTCAGGGTTCGGTTCAGCGAACACCGGGGAGCTGTTTTTT.